A single sample is the source of the 17 T cell receptor beta chains below, sequenced in a study of human T cells and chemical hapten exposure. TCRdb re-derived calls from the RACE reads in MiXCR, one entry per CDR3 protein. The data hold around 360,000 distinct CDR3 sequences, with about 6% observed a single time. Specified time point: patch test 2, 6 weeks after DPC sensitization. Treatment noted: therapeutic diphenylcyclopropenone sensitization with weekly scalp DPC. Sequencing used whole blood, obtained in connection with sensitization to the hapten diphenylcyclopropenone (DPC). These receptors all stem from a woman aged 18-29 years with alopecia areata. Some clones in this sample may be carry-over from other donors' samples.

This clonotype has a count of ten or more. The rearrangement uses TRBV11-2 and TRBJ1-2; 7 bases are a match to TRBD1. This CDR3 is 13 amino acids long. With V trimmed by 6 bases and J by 5 bases, 6 bases remained unmatched. The germline V gene encodes CDR1 SGHAT and CDR2 FQNNGV. The CDR3 loop reads CASRPGQSYGYTF. CDR3 nucleotide sequence: TGTGCCAGCAGACCGGGACAGTCGTATGGCTACACCTTC.

The chain couples TRBV7-9 to TRBJ2-7; 9 bases map to TRBD1. V was clipped by 3 bases and J by 2 bases; unmatched bases: 8. The CDR3 totals 16 residues. Germline CDR1 and CDR2: SEHNR and FQNEAQ (reference sequence). In DNA, the CDR3 is TGTGCCAGCAGCTTCATCGGGACAGGGAACCCCTACGAGCAGTACTTC. This translates into CASSFIGTGNPYEQYF.

In this sample, this clonotype turned up many times. The genes are TRBV7-6 and TRBJ2-2; no clear D gene. From germline, CDR1 is SGHVS and CDR2 FNYEAQ. The CDR3 is 14 residues long. The germline V and J ends were trimmed by 0 bases and 2 bases, with 4 bases remaining between them. The CDR3 bases are TGTGCCAGCAGCTTAGCCTTTAACACCGGGGAGCTGTTTTTT. Amino acids: CASSLAFNTGELFF. The entire variable domain, with the rest obtained from reference TRBV7-6 and TRBJ2-2, is as follows: GAGVSQSPRYKVTKRGQDVALRCDPISGHVSLYWYRQALGQGPEFLTYFNYEAQQDKSGLPNDRFSAERPEGSISTLTIQRTEQRDSAMYRCASSLAFNTGELFFGEGSRLTVL.

This clonotype came up many times. The chain employs TRBV29-1 and TRBJ1-5; D ambiguous. The CDR3 sequence is 13 residues long. V lost 6 bases and J lost 7, with 16 bases in between. Germline lookup yields CDR1 SQVTM and CDR2 ANQGSEA. CDR3 coding DNA: TGCAGCGTAGGAGGTCAGTTTGGGCAGCCCCAGCATTTT. It codes for CSVGGQFGQPQHF. The variable domain in full, with the rest retrieved from reference TRBV29-1 and TRBJ1-5, is SAVISQKPSRDICQRGTSLTIQCQVDSQVTMMFWYRQQPGQSLTLIATANQGSEATYESGFVIDKFPISRPNLTFSTLTVSNMSPEDSSIYLCSVGGQFGQPQHFGDGTRLSIL.

In its sample, this clonotype was seen a few times. The V gene is TRBV7-9, the J gene TRBJ2-1, with unresolved D. CDR3 size: 13 residues. Trimming cost V 4 bases and J 7 bases, with 11 bases left between them. Germline V gene data show CDR1 as SEHNR and CDR2 as FQNEAQ (reference sequence). CDR3: CASSSRQSNEQFF. CDR3 DNA: TGTGCCAGCAGCTCAAGACAATCGAATGAGCAGTTCTTC.

This clonotype was recorded many times. This chain joins TRBV28 and TRBJ2-3; D uncertain. The V end lost 4 bases, the J end lost 9 bases, and 20 bases lay between the germline ends. This CDR3 is 15 amino acids long. Germline CDR1 is MDHEN and CDR2 is SYDVKM. DNA of the CDR3: TGTGCCAGCAGTTCATACACCCGCCGGAGTAGGACGCAGTATTTT. It yields the protein CASSSYTRRSRTQYF.

This sequence joins TRBV28 and TRBJ1-1, with D tentatively TRBD1 (6 bases). The CDR3 is made up of 13 amino acids. V dropped 5 bases and J dropped 5 bases, with 12 bases sitting between them. The germline CDR1 and CDR2 sequences are MDHEN and SYDVKM. The CDR3 loop reads CASSVTGLTEAFF. The CDR3 nucleotides read TGTGCCAGCAGTGTCACAGGGCTTACTGAAGCTTTCTTT.

This clonotype has only a few counts. CDR3 nucleotide sequence: TGCGCCAGCAGCCAGGCTATACGGAGGAAGATTACGCAGTATTTT. This gives the protein CASSQAIRRKITQYF. The chain combines TRBV4-1 with TRBJ2-3; D is possibly TRBD2 (5 bases). Trimming left V 3 bases short and J 8 bases short, with 18 bases between. The germline gives CDR1 MGHRA, CDR2 YSYEKL. CDR3 length equals 15 residues.

In its sample, this clonotype was seen many times. The rearrangement joins TRBV28 to TRBJ1-4, with TRBD1 matching over 11 bases. Germline lookup yields CDR1 MDHEN and CDR2 SYDVKM. The trim removed 5 bases at V and 10 bases at J, leaving 6 bases unmatched. There are 14 residues in the CDR3. The CDR3 here is CASSLSGTGGKLFF. For the CDR3, the DNA is TGTGCCAGCAGTCTCTCCGGGACAGGGGGAAAACTGTTTTTT.

This chain links TRBV5-1 with TRBJ2-7, with a weak D call TRBD2 (5 bases). Trimming took off 0 bases at V and 6 bases at J, with 16 bases between the two ends. Germline V gene data show CDR1 as SGHRS and CDR2 as YFSETQ. The CDR3 spans 15 residues. CDR3 protein: CASSLESGGPFEQYF. The CDR3 coding sequence is TGCGCCAGCAGCTTGGAGAGCGGCGGGCCCTTCGAGCAGTACTTC. The whole variable domain, remainder taken from reference TRBV5-1 and TRBJ2-7, is KAGVTQTPRYLIKTRGQQVTLSCSPISGHRSVSWYQQTPGQGLQFLFEYFSETQRNKGNFPGRFSGRQFSNSRSEMNVSTLELGDSALYLCASSLESGGPFEQYFGPGTRLTVT.

The genes are TRBV6-1 and TRBJ1-5, with D unresolved. The CDR3 consists of 16 residues. V was pared by 2 bases and J by 1 base, with 12 bases between. Germline values: CDR1 MNHNS, CDR2 SASEGT. Written as DNA, the CDR3 is TGTGCCAGCAGTGAATCCGTACTTGGGAGCAATCAGCCCCAGCATTTT. Residues: CASSESVLGSNQPQHF.

This clonotype was seen at least ten times. V and J are TRBV9 and TRBJ1-2; no definite D call. Deletions cut 0 bases from V and 3 bases from J, with 6 bases between. Per the germline V gene, CDR1 is SGDLS and CDR2 is YYNGEE. This CDR3 has 13 amino acids. The CDR3 protein is CASSVGTDYGYTF. The CDR3 DNA reads as TGTGCCAGCAGCGTAGGGACCGACTATGGCTACACCTTC.

This clonotype has only a few counts. V and J are TRBV6-1 and TRBJ2-2; D is unclear. The germline V and J ends were trimmed by 8 bases and 4 bases, with 8 bases remaining between them. This CDR3 is 12 amino acids long. CDR1 and CDR2 (germline): MNHNS, SASEGT. CDR3 loop: CASQKGTGELFF. DNA for the CDR3: TGTGCCAGCCAAAAGGGCACCGGGGAGCTGTTTTTT.

The V call is TRBV28, the J call TRBJ1-6; D remains ambiguous. This CDR3 contains 14 residues. V was shortened by 6 bases and J by 0 bases, with 6 bases between the two germline ends. Germline V gene sequence: CDR1 MDHEN, CDR2 SYDVKM. CDR3 sequence (DNA): TGTGCCAGCAGGAGCCCCTCCTATAATTCACCCCTCCACTTT. Protein product: CASRSPSYNSPLHF.

This clonotype was detected many times. The rearrangement links TRBV18 to TRBJ1-1; weak D call: TRBD1 (6 bases). Deletions cut 3 bases from V and 2 bases from J, with 13 bases between. The germline CDR1 and CDR2 sequences are KGHSH and LQKENI. The CDR3 has 15 amino acids. This chain's CDR3 is CASSPLQDRNTEAFF. As DNA, the CDR3 is TGTGCCAGCTCACCGCTACAGGACAGAAACACTGAAGCTTTCTTT.

This clonotype came up many times. The chain recombines TRBV6-5 with TRBJ1-6, with unresolved D. CDR1 is MNHEY, CDR2 SVGAGI, per germline. The CDR3 is made up of 18 amino acids. The germline V and J ends were trimmed by 2 bases and 7 bases, with 21 bases remaining between them. The CDR3 DNA follows: TGTGCCAGCAGTTACCAGAGGCCTAACCGGCCCTTAAATTCACCCCTCCACTTT. It yields the protein CASSYQRPNRPLNSPLHF.

The chain combines TRBV6-6 with TRBJ1-1; D unclear. The CDR3 covers 15 residues. V was trimmed by 5 bases and J by 4 bases, leaving 17 bases between them. Per germline, CDR1 MNHNY and CDR2 SVGAGI (reference sequence). In nucleotides, the CDR3 is TGTGCCAGCAGTCCCCGGCGGGGTCTGGGCACTGAAGCTTTCTTT. This sequence encodes CASSPRRGLGTEAFF.